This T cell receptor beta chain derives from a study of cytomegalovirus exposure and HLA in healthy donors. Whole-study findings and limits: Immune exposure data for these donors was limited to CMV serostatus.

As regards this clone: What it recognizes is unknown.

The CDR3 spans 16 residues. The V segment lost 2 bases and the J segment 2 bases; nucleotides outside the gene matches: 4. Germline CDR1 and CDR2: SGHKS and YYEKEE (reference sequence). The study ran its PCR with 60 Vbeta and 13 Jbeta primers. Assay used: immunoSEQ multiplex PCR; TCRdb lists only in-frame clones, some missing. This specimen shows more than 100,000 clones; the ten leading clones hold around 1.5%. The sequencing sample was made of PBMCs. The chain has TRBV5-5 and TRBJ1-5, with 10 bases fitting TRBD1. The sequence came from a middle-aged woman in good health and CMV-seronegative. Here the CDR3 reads CASSLGTGVGNQPQHF. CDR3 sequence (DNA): TGTGCCAGCAGCTTAGGGACAGGGGTTGGCAATCAGCCCCAGCATTTT.